The 12 T cell receptor beta chains below all came from one sample that was sequenced in a study of Ad26.COV2.S vaccination and SARS-CoV-2 variants. Assay: immunoSEQ multiplex PCR; the TCRdb copy retains only in-frame clones and omits some. The sample lists 300,000 to 350,000 clones; 86% were seen once. Noted treatment: around 19 received Ad26.COV2.S at low or high dose, single or two shots; roughly five received placebo; per-sample allocation not given. The samples date from day 63 after the first vaccine or placebo injection. Specimen: peripheral blood, collected in a trial of Ad26.COV2.S vaccine versus placebo. The receptors originated from a person aged 18-65 years who received the Ad26.COV2.S COVID-19 vaccine or a placebo.

The chain links TRBV11-2 to TRBJ2-5, with a tentative D call TRBD1 (5 bases). The V gene's germline CDR1 is SGHAT and CDR2 FQNNGV. The germline V and J ends were trimmed by 1 base and 2 bases, with 11 bases remaining between them. The CDR3 covers 15 residues. The CDR3 is CASSLAPTVQETQYF. The CDR3 nucleotides are TGTGCCAGCAGCTTAGCCCCGACAGTTCAAGAGACCCAGTACTTC.

The chain couples TRBV3-1 (or the pseudogene TRBV3-2) to TRBJ1-1; the D is unclear. V lost 4 bases, J lost 1 base, and 7 bases lay in between. From germline, CDR1 is LGHDT and CDR2 YNNKEL (reference sequence). This CDR3 has 13 amino acids. The CDR3 is CASSLKGNTEAFF. The DNA for the CDR3 is TGTGCCAGCAGCCTAAAGGGGAACACTGAAGCTTTCTTT.

V gene TRBV14 combines with J gene TRBJ1-1; no clear D gene. The ends were cut back, 4 bases at V and 5 bases at J, with 17 bases in the middle. Per the germline V gene, CDR1 is SGHDN and CDR2 is FVKESK. CDR3 length equals 15 residues. CDR3 sequence: CASSRREGLGTEAFF. The CDR3 bases are TGTGCCAGCAGCCGGAGGGAGGGCTTAGGGACTGAAGCTTTCTTT.

The chain couples TRBV6-4 to TRBJ2-3, with no clear D. CDR3 length: 14 residues. The V end lost 6 bases, the J end lost 2 bases, and 12 bases lay between the germline ends. Germline CDR1 is MRHNA and CDR2 is SNTAGT. DNA of the CDR3: TGTGCCAGCAGCCCTGCGGCTTCCACAGATACGCAGTATTTT. Translated, it gives CASSPAASTDTQYF.

This chain connects TRBV11-3 to TRBJ2-1, with 9 bases identical to TRBD2. Germline CDR1 is SGHNT and CDR2 is YENEEA. V lost 5 bases to trimming and J lost 4 bases; unmatched junction nucleotides: 9. The length of the CDR3 is 16 residues. CDR3 sequence: CASSPGGSGGYNEQFF. The CDR3 bases are TGTGCCAGCAGCCCAGGGGGTAGCGGGGGTTACAATGAGCAGTTCTTC.

This chain joins TRBV5-1 and TRBJ2-2; tentatively, D is TRBD2 (5 bases). The ends were cut back, 4 bases at V and 0 bases at J, with 13 bases in the middle. The germline CDR1 and CDR2 sequences are SGHRS and YFSETQ. CDR3 length: 16 residues. The CDR3 DNA is TGCGCCAGCAGCGCCCGCGTAGCGACGAACACCGGGGAGCTGTTTTTT. Translating it yields CASSARVATNTGELFF.

J is TRBJ1-1 and V is TRBV6-6; D is uncertain. The CDR3 is made up of 13 amino acids. Per germline, CDR1 MNHNY and CDR2 SVGAGI (reference sequence). V was shortened by 9 bases and J by 0 bases, with 11 bases between the two germline ends. CDR3 coding DNA: TGTGCCAGTGAGTCTGGGATGAACACTGAAGCTTTCTTT. Its protein product is CASESGMNTEAFF.

The chain employs TRBV6-5 and TRBJ2-7; tentative D call: TRBD1 (6 bases). Germline V gene lookup returns CDR1 MNHEY and CDR2 SVGAGI. V was clipped by 6 bases and J by 3 bases, with 15 bases between them. The CDR3 runs 14 residues. The CDR3 protein is CASRPTGRYYEQYF. The CDR3 bases are TGTGCCAGCAGACCAACAGGGCGCTACTACGAGCAGTACTTC.

V and J are TRBV12-3 or TRBV12-4 and TRBJ2-3; the D gene is possibly TRBD2 (6 bases). Trimming took 5 bases from V and 9 from J, leaving 15 bases between them. The length of the CDR3 is 13 residues. The CDR3 DNA is TGTGCCAGCAGTCTCCTTCACCGGGAGACGCAGTATTTT. This translates into CASSLLHRETQYF.

This clone was picked up a small number of times. V is TRBV18 and J is TRBJ2-2; D might be TRBD1 (6 bases). CDR1 KGHSH and CDR2 LQKENI come from the germline V gene. This CDR3 has 14 amino acids. Trimming left V 2 bases short and J 6 bases short, with 10 bases between. CDR3 bases: TGTGCCAGCTCACCAAGGACAGACCCCGGGGAGCTGTTTTTT. It encodes CASSPRTDPGELFF.

The chain carries TRBV5-1 and TRBJ1-1; D may be TRBD1 (6 bases). Germline assignment: CDR1 SGHRS and CDR2 YFSETQ. With 3 bases removed from V and 5 bases from J, the gap between germline ends came to 17 bases. The CDR3 runs to 15 residues. This CDR3 is CASSSGQSSGTEAFF. The CDR3 DNA reads TGCGCCAGCAGCTCCGGACAGAGTAGTGGGACTGAAGCTTTCTTT.

The chain has TRBV19 and TRBJ1-5, with a weak D call TRBD1 (5 bases). The germline V gene has CDR1 LNHDA and CDR2 SQIVND (reference sequence). The germline V and J ends were trimmed by 3 bases and 4 bases, with 13 bases remaining between them. This CDR3 has 15 residues. CDR3 DNA: TGTGCCAGTAGTATCCCTGACAGAGGTAATCAGCCCCAGCATTTT. It specifies CASSIPDRGNQPQHF. The full variable domain, its missing parts supplied by reference TRBV19 and TRBJ1-5, is DGGITQSPKYLFRKEGQNVTLSCEQNLNHDAMYWYRQDPGQGLRLIYYSQIVNDFQKGDIAEGYSVSREKKESFPLTVTSAQKNPTAFYLCASSIPDRGNQPQHFGDGTRLSIL.